This TCR beta chain was obtained from a study of OX40 agonist ivuxolimab in advanced cancers. Study-level background: Cohort: more than 75% men, mean age about 62, aged roughly 23 to 90. Prior anti-PD-1, anti-PD-L1 or anti-CTLA-4 therapy was allowed; 30% to 40% had some. Three patients showed partial responses: one hepatocellular carcinoma and two cutaneous melanoma cases.

The table came from immunoSEQ multiplex PCR; TCRdb's copy has only in-frame clones and leaves some out. The table includes 55,000 to 70,000 clones, 85% detected once. The V gene's germline CDR1 is GTSNPN and CDR2 SVGIG (reference sequence). Germline trimming cut 2 bases from V and 0 bases from J; bases unmatched to any gene: 12. This CDR3 has 18 residues. Sequencing was performed on CD4+ or CD8+ T cells sorted from blood, taken in a trial of the OX40 agonist ivuxolimab. V gene TRBV30 combines with J gene TRBJ2-2; TRBD2 matches at 7 bases. The receptor was derived from an adult with an advanced solid tumor such as melanoma, head and neck, liver or kidney cancer. The DNA for the CDR3 is TGTGCCTGGAGTCCCTTCTTGGGGCTAGCGGCGAACACCGGGGAGCTGTTTTTT. Translating it yields CAWSPFLGLAANTGELFF.